The T cell receptor beta chain described here comes from a study of cytomegalovirus exposure and HLA in healthy donors. The assay was immunoSEQ multiplex PCR, and TCRdb's table has in-frame clones only and misses some. Of 110,000 to 150,000 clones in the sample, 86% were seen once. Sequencing used PBMCs. This TCR came from a man younger than 30 in good health and CMV-seronegative.

The CDR3 protein is CASSLGPGSQGRDGYTF. In DNA, the CDR3 is TGTGCCAGCAGCTTAGGACCAGGGTCCCAGGGTAGGGATGGCTACACCTTC. The chain recombines TRBV7-2 with TRBJ1-2; TRBD1 is a possible D gene (5 bases). The CDR3 is made up of 17 amino acids. The V gene lost 1 base and the J gene lost 6 bases, with 21 bases spanning the gap. Germline CDR1 SGHTA, CDR2 FQGNSA.